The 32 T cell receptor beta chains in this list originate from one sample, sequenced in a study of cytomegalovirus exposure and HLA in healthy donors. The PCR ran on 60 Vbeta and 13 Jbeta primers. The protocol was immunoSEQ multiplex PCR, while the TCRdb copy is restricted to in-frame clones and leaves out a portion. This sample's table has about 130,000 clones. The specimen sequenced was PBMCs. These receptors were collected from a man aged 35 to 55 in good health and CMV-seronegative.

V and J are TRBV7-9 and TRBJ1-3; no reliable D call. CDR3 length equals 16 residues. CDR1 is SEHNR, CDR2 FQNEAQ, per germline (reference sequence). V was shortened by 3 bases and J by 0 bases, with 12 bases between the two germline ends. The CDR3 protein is CASSFGAVSSGNTIYF. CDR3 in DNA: TGTGCCAGCAGCTTCGGAGCAGTATCCTCTGGAAACACCATATATTTT.

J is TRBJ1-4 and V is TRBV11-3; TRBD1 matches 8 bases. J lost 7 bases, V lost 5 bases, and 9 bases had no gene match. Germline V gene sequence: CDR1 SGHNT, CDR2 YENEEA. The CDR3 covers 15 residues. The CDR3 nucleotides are TGTGCCAGCAGCCCCAGGGGGCCTCGGGGTGAAAAACTGTTTTTT. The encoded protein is CASSPRGPRGEKLFF. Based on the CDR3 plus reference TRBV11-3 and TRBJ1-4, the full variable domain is EAGVVQSPRYKIIEKKQPVAFWCNPISGHNTLYWYLQNLGQGPELLIRYENEEAVDDSQLPKDRFSAERLKGVDSTLKIQPAELGDSAVYLCASSPRGPRGEKLFFGSGTQLSVL.

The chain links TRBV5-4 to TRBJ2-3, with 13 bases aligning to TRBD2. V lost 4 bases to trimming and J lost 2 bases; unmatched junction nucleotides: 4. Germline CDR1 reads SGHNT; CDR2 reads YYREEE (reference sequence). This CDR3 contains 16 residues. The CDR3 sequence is CASSPGTSGNTDTQYF. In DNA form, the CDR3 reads TGTGCCAGCAGCCCGGGGACTAGCGGGAACACAGATACGCAGTATTTT.

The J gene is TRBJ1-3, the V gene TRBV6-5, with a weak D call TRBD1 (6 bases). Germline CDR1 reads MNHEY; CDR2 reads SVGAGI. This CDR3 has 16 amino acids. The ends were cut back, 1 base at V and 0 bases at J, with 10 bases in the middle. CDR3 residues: CASSYWEGGSGNTIYF. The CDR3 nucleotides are TGTGCCAGCAGTTACTGGGAGGGGGGCTCTGGAAACACCATATATTTT.

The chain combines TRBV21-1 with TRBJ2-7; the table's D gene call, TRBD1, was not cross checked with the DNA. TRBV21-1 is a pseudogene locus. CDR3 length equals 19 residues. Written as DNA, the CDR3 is TGTGCCAGCACCCTCTTATGTGCGCCCTACGGGACAGTCATCTACGAGCAGTACTTC. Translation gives CASTLLCAPYGTVIYEQYF.

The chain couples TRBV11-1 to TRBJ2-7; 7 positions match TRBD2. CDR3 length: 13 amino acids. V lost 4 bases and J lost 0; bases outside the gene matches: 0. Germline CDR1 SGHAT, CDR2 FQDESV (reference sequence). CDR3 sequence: CASSWGGSYEQYF. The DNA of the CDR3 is TGTGCCAGCAGCTGGGGGGGCTCCTACGAGCAGTACTTC.

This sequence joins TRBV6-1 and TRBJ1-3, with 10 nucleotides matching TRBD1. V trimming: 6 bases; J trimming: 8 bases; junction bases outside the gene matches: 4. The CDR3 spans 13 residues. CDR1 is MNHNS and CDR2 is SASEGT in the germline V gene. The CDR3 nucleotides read TGTGCCAGCAGCCGGGACAGGGGTGACACCATATATTTT. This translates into CASSRDRGDTIYF.

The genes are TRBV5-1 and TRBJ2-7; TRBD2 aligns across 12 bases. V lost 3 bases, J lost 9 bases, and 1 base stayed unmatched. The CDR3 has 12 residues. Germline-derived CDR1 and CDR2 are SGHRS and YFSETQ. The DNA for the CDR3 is TGCGCCAGCAGCTCGGGACTAGCGGGGCAGTACTTC. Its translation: CASSSGLAGQYF.

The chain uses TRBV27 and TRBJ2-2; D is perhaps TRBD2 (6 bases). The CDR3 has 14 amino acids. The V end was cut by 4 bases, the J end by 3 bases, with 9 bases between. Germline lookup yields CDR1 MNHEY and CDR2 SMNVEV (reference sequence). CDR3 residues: CASSWGGDTGELFF. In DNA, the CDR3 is TGTGCCAGCAGTTGGGGAGGAGACACCGGGGAGCTGTTTTTT.

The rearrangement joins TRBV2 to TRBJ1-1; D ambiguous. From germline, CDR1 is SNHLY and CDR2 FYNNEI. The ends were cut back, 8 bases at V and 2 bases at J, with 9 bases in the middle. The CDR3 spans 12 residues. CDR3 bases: TGTGCCAGCTCTTTCGTTAACACTGAAGCTTTCTTT. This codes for CASSFVNTEAFF.

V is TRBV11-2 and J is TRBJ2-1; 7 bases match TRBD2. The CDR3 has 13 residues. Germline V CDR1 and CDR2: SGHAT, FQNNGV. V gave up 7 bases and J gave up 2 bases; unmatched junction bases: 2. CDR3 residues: CASMAGAYNEQFF. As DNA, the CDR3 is TGTGCCAGCATGGCGGGGGCCTACAATGAGCAGTTCTTC.

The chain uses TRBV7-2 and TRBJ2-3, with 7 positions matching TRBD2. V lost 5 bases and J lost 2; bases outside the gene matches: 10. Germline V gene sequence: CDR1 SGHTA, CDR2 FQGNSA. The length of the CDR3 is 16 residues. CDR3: CASSPGVAGVTDTQYF. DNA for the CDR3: TGTGCCAGCAGCCCGGGTGTGGCGGGAGTCACAGATACGCAGTATTTT.

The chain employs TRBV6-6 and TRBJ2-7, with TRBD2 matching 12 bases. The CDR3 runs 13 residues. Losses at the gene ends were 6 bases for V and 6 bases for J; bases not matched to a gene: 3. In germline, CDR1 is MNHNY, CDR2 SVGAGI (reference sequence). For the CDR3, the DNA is TGTGCCAGCAGCCGACTAGCGGGAGTCGAGCAGTACTTC. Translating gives CASSRLAGVEQYF.

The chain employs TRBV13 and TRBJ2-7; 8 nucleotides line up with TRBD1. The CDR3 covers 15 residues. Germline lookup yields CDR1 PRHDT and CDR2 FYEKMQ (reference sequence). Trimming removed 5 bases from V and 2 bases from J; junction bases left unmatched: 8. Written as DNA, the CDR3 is TGTGCCAGCAGCCAGGGACAGGATTACACCTACGAGCAGTACTTC. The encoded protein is CASSQGQDYTYEQYF.

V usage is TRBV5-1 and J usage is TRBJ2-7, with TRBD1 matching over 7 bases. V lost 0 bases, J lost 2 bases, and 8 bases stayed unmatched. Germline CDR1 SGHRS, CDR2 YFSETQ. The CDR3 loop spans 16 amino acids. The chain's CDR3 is CASSLAGTDVTYEQYF. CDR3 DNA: TGCGCCAGCAGCTTGGCCGGGACAGACGTTACCTACGAGCAGTACTTC.

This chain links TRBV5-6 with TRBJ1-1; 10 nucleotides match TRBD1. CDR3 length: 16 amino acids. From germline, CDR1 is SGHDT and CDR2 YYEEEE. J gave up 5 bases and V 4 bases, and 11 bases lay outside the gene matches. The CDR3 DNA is TGTGCCAGCAGCGACCTGACAGGGGGCGTATTTACTGAAGCTTTCTTT. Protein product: CASSDLTGGVFTEAFF.

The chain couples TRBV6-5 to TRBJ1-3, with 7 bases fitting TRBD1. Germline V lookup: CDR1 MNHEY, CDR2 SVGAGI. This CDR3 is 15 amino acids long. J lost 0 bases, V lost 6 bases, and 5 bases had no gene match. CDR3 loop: CASSPGQNSGNTIYF. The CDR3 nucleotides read TGTGCCAGCAGCCCGGGACAGAACTCTGGAAACACCATATATTTT.

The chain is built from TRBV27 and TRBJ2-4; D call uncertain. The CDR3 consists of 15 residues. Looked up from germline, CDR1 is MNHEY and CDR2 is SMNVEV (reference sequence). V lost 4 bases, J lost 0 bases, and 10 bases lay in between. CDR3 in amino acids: CASSSLELAKNIQYF. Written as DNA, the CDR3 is TGTGCCAGCAGTTCGCTGGAGCTAGCCAAAAACATTCAGTACTTC.

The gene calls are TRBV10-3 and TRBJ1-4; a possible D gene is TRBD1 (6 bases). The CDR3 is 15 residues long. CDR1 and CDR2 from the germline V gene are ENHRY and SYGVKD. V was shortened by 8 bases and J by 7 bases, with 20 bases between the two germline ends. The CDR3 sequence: CAIGDSQGAPEKLFF. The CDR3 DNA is TGTGCCATCGGCGATTCACAGGGCGCACCTGAAAAACTGTTTTTT.

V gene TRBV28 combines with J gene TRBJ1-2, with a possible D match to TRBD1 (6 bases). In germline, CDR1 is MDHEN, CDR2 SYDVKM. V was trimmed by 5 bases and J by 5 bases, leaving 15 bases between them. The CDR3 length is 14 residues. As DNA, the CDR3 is TGTGCCAGCAGTCTGACATCCAGGGGATATGGCTACACCTTC. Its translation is CASSLTSRGYGYTF.

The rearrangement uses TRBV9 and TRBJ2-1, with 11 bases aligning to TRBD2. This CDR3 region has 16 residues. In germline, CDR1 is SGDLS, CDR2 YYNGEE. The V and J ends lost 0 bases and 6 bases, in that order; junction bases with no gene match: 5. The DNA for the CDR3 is TGTGCCAGCAGCGTAGTAGCTAGCGGGAGGCCCAATGAGCAGTTCTTC. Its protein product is CASSVVASGRPNEQFF.

CDR3 in amino acids: CSVAGQGARGANVLTF. The CDR3 DNA sequence: TGCAGCGTTGCGGGACAGGGGGCGCGTGGGGCCAACGTCCTGACTTTC. The chain carries TRBV29-1 and TRBJ2-6; 12 positions agree with TRBD1. Per the germline V gene, CDR1 is SQVTM and CDR2 is ANQGSEA. Unmatched junction bases numbered 4, after V lost 4 bases and J lost 3 bases. The CDR3 has 16 residues.

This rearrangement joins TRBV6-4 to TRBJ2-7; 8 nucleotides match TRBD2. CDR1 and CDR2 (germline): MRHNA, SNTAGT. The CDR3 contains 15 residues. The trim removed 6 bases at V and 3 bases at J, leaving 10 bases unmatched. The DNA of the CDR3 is TGTGCCAGCAGCCGAGAGAGCGGGAGTTTCTACGAGCAGTACTTC. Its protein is CASSRESGSFYEQYF.

CDR3 sequence reads: CAWNTNGGQETQYF. The CDR3 DNA sequence: TGTGCCTGGAACACTAATGGAGGGCAAGAGACCCAGTACTTC. This rearrangement joins TRBV30 to TRBJ2-5; TRBD2 is a possible D gene (6 bases). CDR1 and CDR2 (germline): GTSNPN, SVGIG (reference sequence). V gave up 4 bases and J gave up 2 bases, with 14 bases separating them. There are 14 residues in the CDR3.

The CDR3 nucleotides read TGTGCCAGCAGTCAAACCGGGACTAACAGCAATCAGCCCCAGCATTTT. It yields the protein CASSQTGTNSNQPQHF. V and J are TRBV7-2 and TRBJ1-5; maybe TRBD1 (5 bases). The V end was cut by 6 bases, the J end by 1 base, with 16 bases between. The CDR3 contains 16 residues. The germline V gene has CDR1 SGHTA and CDR2 FQGNSA.

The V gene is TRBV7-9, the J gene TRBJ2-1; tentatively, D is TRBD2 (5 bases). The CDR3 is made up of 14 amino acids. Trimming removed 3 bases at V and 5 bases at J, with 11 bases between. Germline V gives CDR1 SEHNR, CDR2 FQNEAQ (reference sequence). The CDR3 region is CASSFFRTDNEQFF. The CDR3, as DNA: TGTGCCAGCAGCTTCTTTAGGACTGACAATGAGCAGTTCTTC.

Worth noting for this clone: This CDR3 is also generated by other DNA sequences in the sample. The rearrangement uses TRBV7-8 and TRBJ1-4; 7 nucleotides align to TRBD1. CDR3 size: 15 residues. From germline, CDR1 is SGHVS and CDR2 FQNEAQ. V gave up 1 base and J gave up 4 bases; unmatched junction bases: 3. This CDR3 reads CASSLGGQLNEKLFF. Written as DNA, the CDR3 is TGTGCCAGCAGCTTAGGGGGACAGCTTAATGAAAAACTGTTTTTT.

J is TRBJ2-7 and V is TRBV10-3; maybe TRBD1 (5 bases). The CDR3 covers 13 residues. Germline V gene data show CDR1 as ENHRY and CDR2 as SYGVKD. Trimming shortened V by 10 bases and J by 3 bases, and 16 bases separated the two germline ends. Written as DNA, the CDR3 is TGTGCCAACAGAGGCAGTGACAGCTACGAGCAGTACTTC. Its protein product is CANRGSDSYEQYF.

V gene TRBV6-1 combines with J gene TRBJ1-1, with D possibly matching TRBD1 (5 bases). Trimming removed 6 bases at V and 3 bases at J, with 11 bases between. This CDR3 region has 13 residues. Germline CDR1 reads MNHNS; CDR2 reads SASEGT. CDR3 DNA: TGTGCCAGCAGCAACCGGGGGTACACTGAAGCTTTCTTT. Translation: CASSNRGYTEAFF.

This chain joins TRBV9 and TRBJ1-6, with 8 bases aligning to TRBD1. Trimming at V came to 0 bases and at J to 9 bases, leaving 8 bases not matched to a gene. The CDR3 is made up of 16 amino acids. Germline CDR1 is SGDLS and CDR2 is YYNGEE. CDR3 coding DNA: TGTGCCAGCAGCGTAGGGGCAGGGGGCGTACGTTCACCCCTCCACTTT. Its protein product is CASSVGAGGVRSPLHF.

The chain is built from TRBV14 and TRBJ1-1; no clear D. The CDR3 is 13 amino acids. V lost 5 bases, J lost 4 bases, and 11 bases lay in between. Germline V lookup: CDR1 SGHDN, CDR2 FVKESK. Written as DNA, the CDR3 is TGTGCCAGCAGCTTACGGCGGATCACTGAAGCTTTCTTT. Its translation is CASSLRRITEAFF. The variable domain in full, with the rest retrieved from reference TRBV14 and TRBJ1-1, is EAGVTQFPSHSVIEKGQTVTLRCDPISGHDNLYWYRRVMGKEIKFLLHFVKESKQDESGMPNNRFLAERTGGTYSTLKVQPAELEDSGVYFCASSLRRITEAFFGQGTRLTVV.

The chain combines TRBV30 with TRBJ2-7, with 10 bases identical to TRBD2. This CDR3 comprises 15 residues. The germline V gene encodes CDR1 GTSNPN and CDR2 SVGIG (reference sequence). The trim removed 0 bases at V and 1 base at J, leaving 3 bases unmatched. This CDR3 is CAWSVEAGGSYEQYF. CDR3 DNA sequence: TGTGCCTGGAGTGTCGAAGCGGGAGGGTCCTACGAGCAGTACTTC.